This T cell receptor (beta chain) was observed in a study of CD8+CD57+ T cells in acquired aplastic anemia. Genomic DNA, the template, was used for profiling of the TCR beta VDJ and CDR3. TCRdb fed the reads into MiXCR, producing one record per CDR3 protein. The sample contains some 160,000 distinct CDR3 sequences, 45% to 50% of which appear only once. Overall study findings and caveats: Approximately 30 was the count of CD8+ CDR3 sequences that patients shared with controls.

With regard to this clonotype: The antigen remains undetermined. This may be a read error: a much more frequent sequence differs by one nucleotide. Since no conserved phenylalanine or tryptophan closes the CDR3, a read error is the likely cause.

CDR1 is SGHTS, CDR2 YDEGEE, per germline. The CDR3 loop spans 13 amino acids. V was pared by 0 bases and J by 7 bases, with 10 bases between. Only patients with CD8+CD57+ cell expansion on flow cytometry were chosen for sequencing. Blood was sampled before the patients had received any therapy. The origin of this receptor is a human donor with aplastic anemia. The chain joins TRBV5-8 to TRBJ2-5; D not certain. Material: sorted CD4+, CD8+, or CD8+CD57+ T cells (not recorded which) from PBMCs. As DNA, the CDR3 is TGTGCCAGCAGCTTGGGGACCGCAGGGACCCAGTACCTC. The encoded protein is CASSLGTAGTQYL.